This T cell receptor (beta chain) stems from a study of CD8 T cells in ankylosing spondylitis. TCRdb redid the calling of the 5' RACE reads with MiXCR, one entry per CDR3 protein. The data show about 220,000 distinct CDR3 sequences, roughly a tenth seen once. Study results and caveats: Clones linked to the disease showed a CD8+ phenotype. They occurred at relatively low frequencies in peripheral blood. Past studies reported some motif variants in reactive arthritis synovial fluid and blood. Characteristic of ankylosing spondylitis blood, it appeared, was a TCR beta motif comprising several highly homologous variants.

Of note for this clonotype: The antigen remains unidentified.

Input material: blood, either unsorted or a sorted T cell fraction (not recorded which). This receptor was identified in a male donor with ankylosing spondylitis or in good health (not recorded which).

CDR3 in DNA: TGTGCCAGCAGTTCCCTGTCAGTGCAAGAGACCCAGTACTTC. Its translation is CASSSLSVQETQYF. The chain has TRBV12-3 or TRBV12-4 and TRBJ2-5, with D hard to call. CDR3 length: 14 residues. The ends were cut back, 4 bases at V and 2 bases at J, with 11 bases in the middle.